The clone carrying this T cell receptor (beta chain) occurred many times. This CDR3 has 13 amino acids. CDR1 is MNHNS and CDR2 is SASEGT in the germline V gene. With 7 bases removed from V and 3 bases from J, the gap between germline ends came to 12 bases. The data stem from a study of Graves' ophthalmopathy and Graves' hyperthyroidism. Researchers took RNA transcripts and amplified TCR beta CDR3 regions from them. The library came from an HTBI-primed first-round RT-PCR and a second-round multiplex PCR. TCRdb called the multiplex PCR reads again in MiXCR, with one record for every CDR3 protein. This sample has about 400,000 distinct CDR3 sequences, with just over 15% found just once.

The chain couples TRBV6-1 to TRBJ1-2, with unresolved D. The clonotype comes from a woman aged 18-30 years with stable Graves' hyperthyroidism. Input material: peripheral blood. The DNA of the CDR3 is TGTGCCAGCACTAAAATGACCGACTATGGCTACACCTTC. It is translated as CASTKMTDYGYTF.